A selection of T cell receptor beta chains follows, all from one sample in a study of T cell responses to AZD1222 COVID-19 vaccine. Clones were sequenced by immunoSEQ multiplex PCR, and TCRdb holds only the in-frame ones, with some missing. This table has about 78,000 clones, 87% appearing once. The sample in question was peripheral blood, obtained on day 0 of AZD1222 vaccination. Receptors were obtained from an adult in good health. Both conserved end residues are part of each CDR3. A D gene is named only where the DNA matches it firmly. Clone size is shown for a subset of rows, as once, few, many or a class of expanded clone.

TRBD1 TRBJ2-7 TRBV3-1/TRBV3-2 . CASRTTGDDEQYF TGTGCCAGCAGGACAACAGGGGATGACGAGCAGTACTTC
TRBD1 TRBJ1-1 TRBV27 . CASIPRGGGVWSRGAFF TGTGCCAGCATCCCTCGAGGAGGGGGCGTTTGGTCCCGGGGAGCTTTCTTT
. TRBJ2-4 TRBV5-1 . CASSPSTSLWIQYF TGCGCCAGCAGCCCGTCGACTAGTTTATGGATTCAGTACTTC
. TRBJ2-7 TRBV28 . CASSLGRAGIYEQYF TGTGCCAGCAGTTTGGGTAGGGCTGGTATCTACGAGCAGTACTTC
. TRBJ1-6 TRBV2 . CASGTGRNSPLHF TGTGCCAGCGGAACAGGACGTAATTCACCCCTCCACTTT
. TRBJ1-1 TRBV6-5 . CASRGDSNTEAFF TGTGCCAGCAGGGGGGATTCCAACACTGAAGCTTTCTTT
. TRBJ2-6 TRBV5-1 . CASSALPGSGANVLTF TGCGCCAGCAGCGCCTTGCCGGGTTCTGGGGCCAACGTCCTGACTTTC
. TRBJ1-3 TRBV25-1 once CASTPRGAGNTIYF TGTGCCAGCACCCCAAGAGGAGCAGGAAACACCATATATTTT
TRBD2 TRBJ2-2 TRBV10-3 once CATRTSLNTGELFF TGTGCCACTCGGACTAGCCTGAACACCGGGGAGCTGTTTTTT
. TRBJ1-3 TRBV7-8 many CASSLRNTIYF TGTGCCAGCAGCTTAAGAAACACCATATATTTT
TRBD1 TRBJ2-7 TRBV4-2 . CASSQAGQGSSYEQYF TGTGCCAGCAGCCAGGCAGGACAGGGCAGTTCCTACGAGCAGTACTTC
. TRBJ1-1 TRBV9 . CASSSSGGRNTEAFF TGTGCCAGCAGCTCGTCGGGAGGTCGGAACACTGAAGCTTTCTTT
. TRBJ2-1 TRBV19 . CASSRAEGIYNEQFF TGTGCCAGTAGTAGGGCGGAGGGGATCTACAATGAGCAGTTCTTC
. TRBJ2-7 TRBV3-1/TRBV3-2 . CASSRGGAGAWEQYF TGTGCCAGCAGCCGAGGGGGGGCGGGTGCTTGGGAGCAGTACTTC
TRBD2 TRBJ2-1 TRBV11-2 . CASSLGLAGVYYNEQFF TGTGCCAGCAGCTTAGGTTTAGCGGGTGTATACTACAATGAGCAGTTCTTC
. TRBJ2-5 TRBV5-1 . CASSLGVETQYF TGCGCCAGCAGCTTAGGCGTGGAGACCCAGTACTTC
. TRBJ1-6 TRBV12-5 . CASGLTAKGAYNSPLHF TGTGCTAGTGGTTTGACGGCGAAAGGGGCCTATAATTCACCCCTCCACTTT
TRBD1 TRBJ2-5 TRBV9 . CASSPRTGETQYF TGTGCCAGCAGCCCCAGGACAGGGGAGACCCAGTACTTC
TRBD1 TRBJ1-2 TRBV3-1/TRBV3-2 . CASSLGRGNYGYTF TGTGCCAGCAGCCTAGGCAGGGGGAACTATGGCTACACCTTC
. TRBJ1-3 TRBV6-5 . CASSYLYGNTIYF TGTGCCAGCAGTTACTTATACGGAAACACCATATATTTT
. TRBJ1-4 TRBV10-3 . CAISVRPGGEGEKLFF TGTGCCATCAGTGTCCGACCGGGGGGGGAAGGTGAAAAACTGTTTTTT
. TRBJ1-6 TRBV3-1/TRBV3-2 . CASSFPGLSYSSPLHF TGTGCCAGCAGCTTCCCAGGGCTGAGTTATTCATCACCCCTCCACTTT
TRBD2 TRBJ2-7 TRBV6-6 . CASRERTSGPYEQYF TGTGCCAGCAGAGAAAGGACTAGCGGCCCCTACGAGCAGTACTTC
TRBD2 TRBJ2-2 TRBV29-1 . CSVASGNRELFF TGCAGCGTTGCTAGCGGGAACCGGGAGCTGTTTTTT
TRBD1 TRBJ2-7 TRBV7-9 . CASSPRTGLYEQYF TGTGCCAGCAGTCCCCGGACAGGGCTCTACGAGCAGTACTTC
. TRBJ2-3 TRBV5-4 . CASSLDERADTQYF TGTGCCAGCAGCCTCGATGAGAGGGCAGATACGCAGTATTTT
. TRBJ1-1 TRBV4-1 . CASSQVSRDTEAFF TGCGCCAGCAGCCAAGTTTCAAGAGACACTGAAGCTTTCTTT
TRBD1 TRBJ1-3 TRBV7-9 . CASSVDRGYGNTIYF TGTGCCAGCAGCGTTGACAGGGGGTACGGAAACACCATATATTTT
. TRBJ1-5 TRBV18 . CASSPIEGQPQHF TGTGCCAGCTCACCCATCGAGGGTCAGCCCCAGCATTTT
. TRBJ1-1 TRBV11-3 . CASSDQGDTEAFF TGTGCCAGCAGCGATCAGGGCGACACTGAAGCTTTCTTT
. TRBJ1-1 TRBV5-1 . CASGSTGNTEAFF TGCGCCAGCGGATCTACAGGGAACACTGAAGCTTTCTTT
. TRBJ2-1 TRBV6-5 . CASRAGGYNEQFF TGTGCCAGCAGGGCAGGGGGGTACAATGAGCAGTTCTTC
. TRBJ2-2 TRBV10-3 . CAIYGGQNTGELFF TGTGCCATCTATGGGGGCCAGAACACCGGGGAGCTGTTTTTT
. TRBJ2-3 TRBV27 . CASRRASTRGTDTQYF TGTGCCAGCAGAAGGGCTAGCACCAGAGGAACAGATACGCAGTATTTT
. TRBJ2-2 TRBV13 . CASSLEGQITGELFF TGTGCCAGCAGCTTAGAGGGACAAATCACCGGGGAGCTGTTTTTT
. TRBJ1-6 TRBV7-2 few CASSLDQGNNSPLHF TGTGCCAGCAGCTTAGACCAGGGGAACAATTCACCCCTCCACTTT
TRBD1 TRBJ1-5 TRBV2 . CASSPGGGLQPQHF TGTGCCAGCAGCCCAGGGGGGGGATTGCAGCCCCAGCATTTT
TRBD1 TRBJ2-7 TRBV7-2 . CASSLGQRIGEQYF TGTGCCAGCAGCTTGGGACAGAGGATCGGGGAGCAGTACTTC
. TRBJ2-7 TRBV18 . CASSPSFAGEQYF TGTGCCAGCTCACCAAGTTTCGCGGGGGAGCAGTACTTC
. TRBJ2-1 TRBV18 . CASSPQRAEGNEQFF TGTGCCAGCTCACCACAACGAGCGGAGGGCAATGAGCAGTTCTTC
TRBD2 TRBJ2-7 TRBV7-9 . CASSLSELASGYEQYF TGTGCCAGCAGCCTCTCTGAATTGGCTAGCGGCTACGAGCAGTACTTC
. TRBJ1-2 TRBV7-9 . CASAPTPGRPTF TGTGCCAGCGCCCCTACCCCTGGACGGCCCACCTTC
. TRBJ2-7 TRBV5-1 . CASSPPGLSYEQYF TGCGCCAGCAGCCCCCCCGGACTCTCCTACGAGCAGTACTTC
. TRBJ1-2 TRBV5-1 . CASSGEALNYGYTF TGCGCCAGCAGTGGTGAAGCACTTAACTATGGCTACACCTTC
. TRBJ1-2 TRBV9 . CASSPSLDSTNYGYTF TGTGCCAGCAGCCCATCCTTAGACAGCACTAACTATGGCTACACCTTC
TRBD1 TRBJ2-2 TRBV6-6 . CASSYSGQRTGELFF TGTGCCAGCAGTTACTCGGGACAGCGAACCGGGGAGCTGTTTTTT
. TRBJ2-1 TRBV15 . CASTLGGSNGNEQFF TGTGCCTCCACCCTTGGGGGGTCCAACGGGAATGAGCAGTTCTTC
. TRBJ2-3 TRBV5-1 once CASTRKGGTDTQYF TGCGCCAGCACCCGTAAGGGCGGAACAGATACGCAGTATTTT
. TRBJ2-6 TRBV11-2 . CASSLRNSGANVLTF TGTGCCAGCAGCTTAAGAAACTCTGGGGCCAACGTCCTGACTTTC
. TRBJ1-2 TRBV6-1 few CASSELWGRNYGYTF TGTGCCAGCAGTGAATTATGGGGGAGGAACTATGGCTACACCTTC
. TRBJ1-1 TRBV9 . CASSVGGTEAFF TGTGCCAGCAGCGTAGGGGGAACTGAAGCTTTCTTT
. TRBJ2-7 TRBV28 . CASKVPGFYEQYF TGTGCCAGCAAAGTTCCGGGGTTCTACGAGCAGTACTTC
TRBD1 TRBJ2-4 TRBV19 . CASSADRDSKKNIQYF TGTGCCAGTAGTGCAGACCGGGACAGCAAGAAAAACATTCAGTACTTC
TRBD1 TRBJ2-5 TRBV24-1 . CATSDLQRTGQETQYF TGTGCCACCAGTGACCTACAACGGACAGGTCAGGAGACCCAGTACTTC
TRBD2 TRBJ2-7 TRBV5-4 . CASSYLSGTGEQYF TGTGCCAGCAGCTATCTCAGCGGGACGGGGGAGCAGTACTTC
. TRBJ1-1 TRBV6-5 . CASNTEDTEAFF TGTGCCAGCAATACAGAGGACACTGAAGCTTTCTTT
. TRBJ2-1 TRBV18 . CASSPGGRSSYNEQFF TGTGCCAGCTCACCAGGGGGACGTAGCTCCTACAATGAGCAGTTCTTC
. TRBJ2-2 TRBV11-2 . CASSFGSGHTGELFF TGTGCCAGCAGCTTCGGCTCGGGACACACCGGGGAGCTGTTTTTT
. TRBJ1-5 TRBV28 . CASSPNRRVPQHF TGTGCCAGCAGCCCAAATCGCAGGGTACCCCAGCATTTT